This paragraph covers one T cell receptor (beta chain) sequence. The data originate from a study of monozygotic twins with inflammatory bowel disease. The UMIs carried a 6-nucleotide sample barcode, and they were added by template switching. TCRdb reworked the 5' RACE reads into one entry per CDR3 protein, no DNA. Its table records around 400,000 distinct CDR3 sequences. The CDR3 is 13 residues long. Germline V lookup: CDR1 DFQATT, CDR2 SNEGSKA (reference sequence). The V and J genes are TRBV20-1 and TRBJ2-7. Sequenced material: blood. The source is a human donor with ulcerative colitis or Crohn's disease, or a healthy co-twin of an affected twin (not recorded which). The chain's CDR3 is CSAPYRGSYEQYF.